Presented here are 18 T cell receptor beta chains from one specimen sequenced in a study of Ad26.COV2.S vaccination and SARS-CoV-2 variants. Regarding treatment: roughly 18 received Ad26.COV2.S at low or high dose, single or two shots; 5 received placebo; per-sample allocation not given. Sampling was done on day 63 after the first vaccine or placebo injection. Produced via immunoSEQ multiplex PCR; TCRdb's table is partial and in-frame only. The table lists a few hundred thousand clones, around 87% of them singletons. Sequences were derived from peripheral blood, sampled in a trial of Ad26.COV2.S vaccine versus placebo. The receptors shown here come from a person between 18 and 65 years old who received the Ad26.COV2.S COVID-19 vaccine or a placebo.

The V and J genes are TRBV5-1 and TRBJ1-5, with no clear D. In germline, CDR1 is SGHRS, CDR2 YFSETQ. The CDR3 consists of 13 residues. V was cut by 3 bases and J by 5 bases, with 9 bases left in between. CDR3 in DNA: TGCGCCAGCAGCTCGGAAAGGGATCAGCCCCAGCATTTT. Translation gives CASSSERDQPQHF.

This clone came up once. The chain joins TRBV20-1 to TRBJ2-1; 7 bases line up with TRBD1. CDR3 length: 15 amino acids. Per germline, CDR1 DFQATT and CDR2 SNEGSKA (reference sequence). Trimming cost V 3 bases and J 4 bases; bases outside gene matches: 9. The CDR3 region has the DNA TGCAGTGCTAGTACTCGGAGACAGGGATACAATGAGCAGTTCTTC. Translating gives CSASTRRQGYNEQFF.

The chain has TRBV14 and TRBJ1-2, with 8 nucleotides matching TRBD1. The germline CDR1 and CDR2 sequences are SGHDN and FVKESK. The CDR3 extends over 13 amino acids. V was pared by 3 bases and J by 7 bases, with 4 bases of the junction left unmatched. CDR3 protein: CASSQTGVIGYTF. As DNA, the CDR3 is TGTGCCAGCAGCCAGACAGGGGTAATTGGCTACACCTTC.

V gene TRBV5-6 combines with J gene TRBJ2-3; TRBD1 is a possible D gene (6 bases). The germline V gene encodes CDR1 SGHDT and CDR2 YYEEEE. Deletions cut 0 bases from V and 0 bases from J, with 14 bases between. The CDR3 has 17 amino acids. Here the CDR3 reads CASSLERGSTSTDTQYF. The CDR3 DNA reads as TGTGCCAGCAGCTTGGAGAGGGGGAGTACTAGCACAGATACGCAGTATTTT.

A single count supports this clone. The chain joins TRBV5-6 to TRBJ1-1, with 9 bases lining up with TRBD1. Per germline, CDR1 SGHDT and CDR2 YYEEEE. The J segment lost 4 bases and the V segment lost 4 bases, leaving 8 bases of the junction unmatched. CDR3 length: 15 amino acids. The CDR3 region has the DNA TGTGCCAGCAGCGAAAGGGACAGGGCGGGCACTGAAGCTTTCTTT. Residues: CASSERDRAGTEAFF.

The rearrangement uses TRBV19 and TRBJ2-7, with 10 bases lining up with TRBD1. J lost 4 bases, V lost 7 bases, and 7 bases had no gene match. The germline V gene encodes CDR1 LNHDA and CDR2 SQIVND (reference sequence). The CDR3 has 14 residues. The CDR3: CASTEGTGDYEQYF. DNA for the CDR3: TGTGCCAGTACGGAGGGGACAGGGGATTACGAGCAGTACTTC.

The chain uses TRBV11-2 and TRBJ2-7; 9 nucleotides align to TRBD2. V trimming: 5 bases; J trimming: 0 bases; junction bases outside the gene matches: 5. CDR1 and CDR2 (germline): SGHAT, FQNNGV. The CDR3 is 15 residues long. DNA of the CDR3: TGTGCCAGCAGCACCCTAGCGGGGAGCTCCTACGAGCAGTACTTC. It yields the protein CASSTLAGSSYEQYF.

This clone came up once. The J gene is TRBJ1-2, the V gene TRBV5-6; D is perhaps TRBD1 (5 bases). The CDR3 spans 15 residues. V shed 0 bases and J shed 3 bases, with 12 bases lying between them. Germline CDR1 is SGHDT and CDR2 is YYEEEE. The CDR3 nucleotides read TGTGCCAGCAGCTTGGGGACGACAGACTACTATGGCTACACCTTC. Translating gives CASSLGTTDYYGYTF.

The chain joins TRBV28 to TRBJ2-7, with D possibly being TRBD1 or TRBD2 (5 bases each). Germline V CDR1 and CDR2: MDHEN, SYDVKM. The CDR3 runs 15 residues. V was cut by 8 bases and J by 0 bases, with 17 bases left in between. The CDR3 reads CASGKRGTSSYEQYF. CDR3 bases: TGTGCCAGCGGTAAGAGGGGCACGAGCTCCTACGAGCAGTACTTC.

Remarks on this clone: This CDR3 is also generated by other DNA sequences in the sample. The chain has TRBV6-6 and TRBJ1-5; the D is unclear. Trimming cost V 2 bases and J 7 bases, with 6 bases left between them. Per germline, CDR1 MNHNY and CDR2 SVGAGI (reference sequence). The CDR3 length is 12 residues. The CDR3 nucleotides read TGTGCCAGCAGTTACCTCAACCAGCCCCAGCATTTT. Residues: CASSYLNQPQHF.

This sequence joins TRBV15 and TRBJ2-7; 8 bases match TRBD2. The trim removed 0 bases at V and 4 bases at J, leaving 5 bases unmatched. This CDR3 has 15 residues. The germline CDR1 and CDR2 sequences are LNHNV and YYDKDF (reference sequence). CDR3 sequence reads: CATSREAGVGYEQYF. CDR3 sequence (DNA): TGTGCCACCAGCAGAGAAGCGGGGGTCGGGTACGAGCAGTACTTC.

CDR3 sequence (DNA): TGTGCCAGCACCTTGTTTAGGAGGGAGGGCACAGATACGCAGTATTTT. This translates into CASTLFRREGTDTQYF. V is TRBV2 and J is TRBJ2-3, with TRBD2 as a possible D gene (6 bases). Germline assignment: CDR1 SNHLY and CDR2 FYNNEI. Trimming pared 7 bases from V and 1 base from J, leaving 18 bases between. The CDR3 has 16 residues.

The chain has TRBV19 and TRBJ2-7, with D possibly called TRBD1 or TRBD2 (5 bases each). There are 16 residues in the CDR3. Germline values: CDR1 LNHDA, CDR2 SQIVND (reference sequence). V was clipped by 3 bases and J by 0 bases, with 15 bases between them. CDR3 residues: CASSISWDPGSYEQYF. CDR3 sequence (DNA): TGTGCCAGTAGTATCTCCTGGGACCCAGGCTCCTACGAGCAGTACTTC.

The J gene is TRBJ1-2, the V gene TRBV6-5, with D perhaps TRBD1 (5 bases). Germline CDR1 and CDR2: MNHEY and SVGAGI. CDR3 size: 15 residues. V was shortened by 4 bases and J by 2 bases, with 14 bases between the two germline ends. This CDR3 is CASSSRSGANYGYTF. The DNA for the CDR3 is TGTGCCAGCAGTTCTCGGAGTGGGGCCAACTATGGCTACACCTTC.

V and J are TRBV28 and TRBJ2-7; TRBD1 might be the D (6 bases). The germline V gene has CDR1 MDHEN and CDR2 SYDVKM. CDR3 size: 12 residues. The V end lost 8 bases, the J end lost 0 bases, and 8 bases lay between the germline ends. The CDR3 spells CASWDTSYEQYF. CDR3 nucleotide sequence: TGTGCCAGCTGGGACACCTCCTACGAGCAGTACTTC.

V is TRBV6-6 and J is TRBJ1-6, with D maybe TRBD1 (5 bases). The germline gives CDR1 MNHNY, CDR2 SVGAGI (reference sequence). CDR3 length: 14 residues. Trimming removed 8 bases from V and 5 bases from J, with 13 bases in between. The CDR3 region has the DNA TGTGCCAGCCACGCGGGACTGAATAATTCACCCCTCCACTTT. This codes for CASHAGLNNSPLHF.

The chain carries TRBV6-2 or TRBV6-3 and TRBJ2-1; D ambiguous. CDR3 length: 13 amino acids. Germline V gene sequence: CDR1 MNHEY, CDR2 SVGEGT. Trimming removed 0 bases at V and 8 bases at J, with 8 bases between. CDR3 in DNA: TGTGCCAGCAGTTACTCGGGGTGGGATGAGCAGTTCTTC. It encodes CASSYSGWDEQFF.

V usage is TRBV28 and J usage is TRBJ2-5; 9 bases line up with TRBD2. CDR3 size: 17 residues. Per the germline V gene, CDR1 is MDHEN and CDR2 is SYDVKM. Unmatched junction bases numbered 10, after V lost 1 base and J lost 4 bases. The CDR3 region is CASSLFIGSGGGETQYF. For the CDR3, the DNA is TGTGCCAGCAGTTTATTTATAGGTAGCGGGGGTGGAGAGACCCAGTACTTC.